The clone carrying this T cell receptor (beta chain) was detected only once. Assay used: immunoSEQ multiplex PCR; TCRdb lists only in-frame clones, some missing. This sample has 70,000 to 80,000 clones, with about 96% found just once. The data derive from a study of technical replicates of blood from a few donors. Germline assignment: CDR1 MGHRA and CDR2 YSYEKL. The trim removed 0 bases at V and 1 base at J, leaving 2 bases unmatched. This CDR3 comprises 16 residues. This chain joins TRBV4-1 and TRBJ1-1, with 10 nucleotides matching TRBD1. This clonotype was sampled from a human donor in good health. Sequencing was carried out using T cells isolated from PBMCs. The CDR3 DNA is TGCGCCAGCAGCCAAGAAGGGACAGGGGCGAACACTGAAGCTTTCTTT. It codes for CASSQEGTGANTEAFF.